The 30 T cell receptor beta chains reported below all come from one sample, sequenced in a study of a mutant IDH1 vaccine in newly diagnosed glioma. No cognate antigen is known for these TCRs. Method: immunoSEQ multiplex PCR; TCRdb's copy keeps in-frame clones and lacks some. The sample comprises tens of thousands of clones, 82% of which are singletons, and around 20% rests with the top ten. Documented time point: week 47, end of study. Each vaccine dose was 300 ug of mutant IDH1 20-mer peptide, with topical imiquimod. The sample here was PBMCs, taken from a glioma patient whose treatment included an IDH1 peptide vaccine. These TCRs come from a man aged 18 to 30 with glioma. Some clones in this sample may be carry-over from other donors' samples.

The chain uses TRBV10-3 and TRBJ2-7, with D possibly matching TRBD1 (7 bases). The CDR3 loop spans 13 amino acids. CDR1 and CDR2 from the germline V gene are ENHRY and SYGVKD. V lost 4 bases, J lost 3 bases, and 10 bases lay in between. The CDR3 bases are TGTGCCATCAGTGGACAGGGACTCTACGAGCAGTACTTC. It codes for CAISGQGLYEQYF.

The CDR3 sequence is CASSLRDISTDTQYF. The DNA of the CDR3 is TGCGCCAGCAGCCTACGGGATATCAGCACAGATACGCAGTATTTT. The chain couples TRBV5-1 to TRBJ2-3; TRBD2 might be the D (5 bases). The V end lost 4 bases, the J end lost 0 bases, and 12 bases lay between the germline ends. Per germline, CDR1 SGHRS and CDR2 YFSETQ. CDR3 length: 15 amino acids.

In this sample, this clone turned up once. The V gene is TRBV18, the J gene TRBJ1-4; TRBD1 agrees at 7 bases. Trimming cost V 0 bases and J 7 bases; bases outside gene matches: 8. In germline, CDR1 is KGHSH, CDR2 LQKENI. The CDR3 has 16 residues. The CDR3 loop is CASSPPNYRDSEKLFF. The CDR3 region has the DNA TGTGCCAGCTCACCACCGAATTATCGGGACAGTGAAAAACTGTTTTTT.

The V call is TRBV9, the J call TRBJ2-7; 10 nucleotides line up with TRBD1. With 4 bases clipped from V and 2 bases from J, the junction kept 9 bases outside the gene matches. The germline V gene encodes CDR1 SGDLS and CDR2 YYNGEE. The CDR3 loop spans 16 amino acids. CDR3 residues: CASSPFRDRGTYEQYF. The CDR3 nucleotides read TGTGCCAGCAGCCCCTTCCGGGACAGGGGCACCTACGAGCAGTACTTC.

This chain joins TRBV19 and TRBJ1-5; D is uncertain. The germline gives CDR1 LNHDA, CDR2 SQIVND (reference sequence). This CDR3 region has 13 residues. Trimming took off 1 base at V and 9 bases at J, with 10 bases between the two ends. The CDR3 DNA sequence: TGTGCCAGTAGTATAGGGGTCCAGTGGCCCCAGCATTTT. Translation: CASSIGVQWPQHF. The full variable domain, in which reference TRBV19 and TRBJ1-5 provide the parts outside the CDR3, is DGGITQSPKYLFRKEGQNVTLSCEQNLNHDAMYWYRQDPGQGLRLIYYSQIVNDFQKGDIAEGYSVSREKKESFPLTVTSAQKNPTAFYLCASSIGVQWPQHFGDGTRLSIL.

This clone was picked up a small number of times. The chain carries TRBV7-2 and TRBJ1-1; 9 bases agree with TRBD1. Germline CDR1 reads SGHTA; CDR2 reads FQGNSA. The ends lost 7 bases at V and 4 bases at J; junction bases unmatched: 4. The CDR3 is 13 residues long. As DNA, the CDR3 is TGTGCCAGCAACGACAGGGGGAGCACTGAAGCTTTCTTT. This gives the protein CASNDRGSTEAFF.

For the CDR3, the DNA is TGTGCCAGCAGTTCAAACAGTTTAACTAATGAAAAACTGTTTTTT. This sequence encodes CASSSNSLTNEKLFF. The chain couples TRBV27 to TRBJ1-4; D uncertain. CDR3 length: 15 amino acids. Germline assignment: CDR1 MNHEY and CDR2 SMNVEV (reference sequence). Trimming removed 4 bases at V and 1 base at J, with 10 bases between.

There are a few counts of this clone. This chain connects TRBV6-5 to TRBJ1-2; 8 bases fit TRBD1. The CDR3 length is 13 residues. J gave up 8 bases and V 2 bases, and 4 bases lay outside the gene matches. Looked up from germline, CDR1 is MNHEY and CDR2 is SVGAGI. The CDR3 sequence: CASSYRTGRGYTF. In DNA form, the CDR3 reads TGTGCCAGCAGTTACCGGACAGGGCGAGGCTACACCTTC.

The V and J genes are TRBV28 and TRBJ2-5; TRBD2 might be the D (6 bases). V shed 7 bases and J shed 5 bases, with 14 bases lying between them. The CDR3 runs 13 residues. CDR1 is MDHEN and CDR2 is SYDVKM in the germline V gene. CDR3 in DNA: TGTGCCAGCACTCTAAATGGGGGGGAGACCCAGTACTTC. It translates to CASTLNGGETQYF. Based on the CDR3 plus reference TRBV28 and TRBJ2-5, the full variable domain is DVKVTQSSRYLVKRTGEKVFLECVQDMDHENMFWYRQDPGLGLRLIYFSYDVKMKEKGDIPEGYSVSREKKERFSLILESASTNQTSMYLCASTLNGGETQYFGPGTRLLVL.

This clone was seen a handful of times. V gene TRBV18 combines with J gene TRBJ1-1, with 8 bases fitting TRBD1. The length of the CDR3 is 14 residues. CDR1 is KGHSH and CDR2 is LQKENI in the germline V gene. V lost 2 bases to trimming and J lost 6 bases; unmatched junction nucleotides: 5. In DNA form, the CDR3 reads TGTGCCAGCTCACCAACAGGGGGGGTCCCTGAAGCTTTCTTT. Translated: CASSPTGGVPEAFF.

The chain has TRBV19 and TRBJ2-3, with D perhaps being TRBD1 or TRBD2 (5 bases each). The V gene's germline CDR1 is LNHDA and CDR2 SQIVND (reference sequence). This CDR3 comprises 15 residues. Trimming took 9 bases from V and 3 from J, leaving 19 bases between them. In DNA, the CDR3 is TGTGCCAGCCTACTATTCGCCGGGGCGACAGATACGCAGTATTTT. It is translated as CASLLFAGATDTQYF.

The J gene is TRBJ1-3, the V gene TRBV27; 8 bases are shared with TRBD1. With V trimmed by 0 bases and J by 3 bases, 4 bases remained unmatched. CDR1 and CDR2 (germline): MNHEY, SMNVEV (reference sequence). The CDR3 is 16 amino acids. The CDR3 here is CASSLSAGGSGNTIYF. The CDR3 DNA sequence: TGTGCCAGCAGTTTATCCGCAGGGGGCAGTGGAAACACCATATATTTT.

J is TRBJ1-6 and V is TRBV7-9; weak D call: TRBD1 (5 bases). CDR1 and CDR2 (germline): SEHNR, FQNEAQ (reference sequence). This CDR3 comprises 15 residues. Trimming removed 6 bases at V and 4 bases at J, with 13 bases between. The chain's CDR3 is CASRTTGEYNSPLHF. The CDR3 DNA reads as TGTGCCAGCAGAACTACGGGGGAATATAATTCACCCCTCCACTTT.

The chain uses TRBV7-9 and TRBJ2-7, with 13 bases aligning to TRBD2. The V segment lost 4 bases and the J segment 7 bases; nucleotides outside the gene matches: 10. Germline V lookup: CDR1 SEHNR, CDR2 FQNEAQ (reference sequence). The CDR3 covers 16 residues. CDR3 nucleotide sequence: TGTGCCAGCAGCTCCTGGGGGACTAGCGGGAACGGGGAGCAGTACTTC. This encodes CASSSWGTSGNGEQYF.

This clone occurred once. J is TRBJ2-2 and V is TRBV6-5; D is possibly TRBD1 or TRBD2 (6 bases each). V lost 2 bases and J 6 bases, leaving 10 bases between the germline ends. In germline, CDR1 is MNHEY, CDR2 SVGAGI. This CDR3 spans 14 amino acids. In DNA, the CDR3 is TGTGCCAGCAGTTACCGTAGGGGGGCCGGGGAGCTGTTTTTT. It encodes CASSYRRGAGELFF.

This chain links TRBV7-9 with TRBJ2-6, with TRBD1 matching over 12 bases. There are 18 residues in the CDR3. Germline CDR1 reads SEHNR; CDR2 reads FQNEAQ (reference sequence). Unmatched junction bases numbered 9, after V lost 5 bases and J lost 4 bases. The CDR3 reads CASSPRDRGRPGANVLTF. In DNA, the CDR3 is TGTGCCAGCAGCCCCCGGGACAGGGGGCGCCCAGGGGCCAACGTCCTGACTTTC.

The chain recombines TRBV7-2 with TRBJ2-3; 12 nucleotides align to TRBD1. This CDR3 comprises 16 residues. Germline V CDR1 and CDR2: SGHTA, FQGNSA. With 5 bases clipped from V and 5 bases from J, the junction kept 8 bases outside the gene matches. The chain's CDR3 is CASSTGTGGAVDTQYF. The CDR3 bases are TGTGCCAGCAGCACAGGGACAGGGGGCGCAGTAGATACGCAGTATTTT.

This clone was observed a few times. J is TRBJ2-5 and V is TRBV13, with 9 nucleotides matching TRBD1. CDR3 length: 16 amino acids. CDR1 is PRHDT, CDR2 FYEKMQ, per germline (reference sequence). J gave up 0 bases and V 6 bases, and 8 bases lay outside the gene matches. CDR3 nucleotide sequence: TGTGCCAGCAGTCAACCGGGACAGGGAAACCAAGAGACCCAGTACTTC. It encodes CASSQPGQGNQETQYF.

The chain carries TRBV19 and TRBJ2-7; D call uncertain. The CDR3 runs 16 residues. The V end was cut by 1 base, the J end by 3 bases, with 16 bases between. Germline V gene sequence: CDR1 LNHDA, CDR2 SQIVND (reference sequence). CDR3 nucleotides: TGTGCCAGTAGTATAGGCCCGTCCCACGTCTTCTACGAGCAGTACTTC. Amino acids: CASSIGPSHVFYEQYF.

CDR3 protein: CASSQGVGAMPYEQYF. In DNA, the CDR3 is TGCGCCAGCAGCCAAGGTGTGGGAGCAATGCCCTACGAGCAGTACTTC. The chain joins TRBV4-3 to TRBJ2-7, with D tentatively TRBD2 (5 bases). CDR3 length equals 16 residues. V was clipped by 1 base and J by 2 bases, with 15 bases between them. The germline V gene has CDR1 LGHNA and CDR2 YSLEER.

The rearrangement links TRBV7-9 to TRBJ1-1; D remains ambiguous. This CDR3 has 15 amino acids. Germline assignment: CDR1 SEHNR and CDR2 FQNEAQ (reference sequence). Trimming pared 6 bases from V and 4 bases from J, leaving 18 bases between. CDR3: CASSYSGYLSTEAFF. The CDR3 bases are TGTGCCAGCAGTTACTCCGGATATCTAAGCACTGAAGCTTTCTTT.

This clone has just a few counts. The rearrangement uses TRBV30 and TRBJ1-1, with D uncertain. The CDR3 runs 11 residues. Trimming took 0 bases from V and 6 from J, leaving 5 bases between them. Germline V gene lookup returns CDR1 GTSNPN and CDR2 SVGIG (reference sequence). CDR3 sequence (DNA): TGTGCCTGGAGTGTTCCGGCTGAAGCTTTCTTT. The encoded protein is CAWSVPAEAFF.

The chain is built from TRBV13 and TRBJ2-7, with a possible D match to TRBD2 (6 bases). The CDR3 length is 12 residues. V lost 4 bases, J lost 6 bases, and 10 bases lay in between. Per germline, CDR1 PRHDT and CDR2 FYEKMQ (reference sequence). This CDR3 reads CASSSGGGEQYF. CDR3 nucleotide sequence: TGTGCCAGCAGCTCCGGGGGTGGCGAGCAGTACTTC.

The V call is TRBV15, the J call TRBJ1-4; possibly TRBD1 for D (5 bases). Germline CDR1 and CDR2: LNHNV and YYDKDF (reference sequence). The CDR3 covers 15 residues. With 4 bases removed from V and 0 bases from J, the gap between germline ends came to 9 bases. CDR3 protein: CATSKQVTTNEKLFF. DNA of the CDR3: TGTGCCACCAGCAAACAGGTTACAACTAATGAAAAACTGTTTTTT.

The chain's CDR3 is CASSLLVSTEAFF. The CDR3 DNA sequence: TGCGCCAGCAGCTTGCTGGTGAGCACTGAAGCTTTCTTT. The V call is TRBV5-1, the J call TRBJ1-1, with D unclear. The CDR3 totals 13 residues. Trimming left V 1 base short and J 4 bases short, with 8 bases between. Per the germline V gene, CDR1 is SGHRS and CDR2 is YFSETQ.

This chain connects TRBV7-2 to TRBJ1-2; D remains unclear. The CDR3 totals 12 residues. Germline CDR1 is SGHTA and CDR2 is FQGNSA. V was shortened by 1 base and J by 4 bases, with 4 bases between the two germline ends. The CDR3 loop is CASSLEGYGYTF. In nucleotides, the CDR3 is TGTGCCAGCAGCTTAGAGGGCTATGGCTACACCTTC.

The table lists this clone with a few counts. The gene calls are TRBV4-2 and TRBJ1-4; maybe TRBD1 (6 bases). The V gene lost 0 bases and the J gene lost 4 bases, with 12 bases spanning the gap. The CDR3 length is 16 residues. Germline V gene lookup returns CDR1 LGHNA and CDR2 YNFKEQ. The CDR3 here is CASSQDFGTFNEKLFF. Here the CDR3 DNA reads TGTGCCAGCAGCCAAGATTTCGGGACATTTAATGAAAAACTGTTTTTT.

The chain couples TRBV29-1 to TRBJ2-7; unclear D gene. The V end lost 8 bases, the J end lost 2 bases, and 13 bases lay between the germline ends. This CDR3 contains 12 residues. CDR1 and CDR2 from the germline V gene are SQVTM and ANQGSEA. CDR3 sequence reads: CSKLDAAYEQYF. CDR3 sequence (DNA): TGCAGCAAGCTGGACGCCGCCTACGAGCAGTACTTC.

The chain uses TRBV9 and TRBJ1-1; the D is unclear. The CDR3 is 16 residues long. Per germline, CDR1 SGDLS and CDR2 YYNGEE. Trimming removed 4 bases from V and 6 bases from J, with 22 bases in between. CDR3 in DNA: TGTGCCAGCAGCCCTGTAGAGTGGGAACGAAAGTCTGAAGCTTTCTTT. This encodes CASSPVEWERKSEAFF.

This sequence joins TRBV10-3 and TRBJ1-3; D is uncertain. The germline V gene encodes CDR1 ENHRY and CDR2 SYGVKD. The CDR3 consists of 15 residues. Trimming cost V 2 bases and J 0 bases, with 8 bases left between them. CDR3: CAISEVATSGNTIYF. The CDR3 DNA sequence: TGTGCCATCAGTGAGGTCGCCACCTCTGGAAACACCATATATTTT.